Each of the 2 T cell receptor beta chains below was sequenced from the same sample in a study of T-cell memory formation after mild COVID-19. TCRdb redid the calling of the 5' RACE reads with MiXCR, one entry per CDR3 protein. This sample has fewer than 650,000 distinct CDR3 sequences, with roughly a fifth found just once. Sequenced material: PBMCs or a T cell subset sorted from them (not recorded which). Receptor source: an adult woman who had mild COVID-19 (a few samples of this study predate the infection). Cell type and time point are not known.

In the case of this clonotype: One junction end disagrees with the germline gene, perhaps due to a read error. J is TRBJ1-2 and V is TRBV7-6, with D tentatively TRBD1 (6 bases). This CDR3 is built from 14 residues. The germline gives CDR1 SGHVS, CDR2 FNYEAQ. The CDR3 nucleotides are TGTGCCAGCAGTTTAGCCCCGGGACACGAAGACTACACCTTC. It specifies CASSLAPGHEDYTF.

This sequence joins TRBV6-5 and TRBJ1-1, with TRBD1 matching 8 bases. The CDR3 runs 15 residues. V shed 4 bases, J shed 5 bases, and the junction held 9 bases outside the gene matches. CDR1 and CDR2 (germline): MNHEY, SVGAGI. CDR3 amino acids: CASSFRGLGATEAFF. In DNA form, the CDR3 reads TGTGCCAGCAGTTTCAGGGGGCTCGGGGCGACTGAAGCTTTCTTT.